This record covers a single TCR beta chain. Patients from Seattle were sampled longitudinally, starting during active infection. These data originate in a study of blood T cell repertoires in COVID-19. The overall study: COVID-19 samples collected from the United States, Italy and Spain covered acute and convalescent phases. Nucleic acid was either cDNA or gDNA, and it came from T cells, B-cell-depleted T cells, or PBMCs.

Original handling: Estimation of nucleated cell counts was performed using reference gene primer amplification. Using immunoSEQ multiplex PCR, the repertoire was profiled, and TCRdb retains in-frame clones only, with some absent. V, J and clone size are those of that table, while D and trimming were read from the DNA. The sample holds 150,000 to 200,000 clones, over 80% seen once. The material sequenced was peripheral blood. The clonotype was recovered from a woman aged 70 to 79 with COVID-19, enrolled during active disease.

CDR3: CASSSPAAWTGGTEAFF. CDR3 nucleotide sequence: TGTGCCAGCAGCTCCCCGGCCGCCTGGACAGGCGGCACTGAAGCTTTCTTT. The chain combines TRBV28 with TRBJ1-1, with 7 positions matching TRBD1. Trimming cost V 6 bases and J 4 bases; bases outside gene matches: 17. This CDR3 has 17 residues. CDR1 and CDR2 (germline): MDHEN, SYDVKM. Based on the CDR3 plus reference TRBV28 and TRBJ1-1, the full variable domain is DVKVTQSSRYLVKRTGEKVFLECVQDMDHENMFWYRQDPGLGLRLIYFSYDVKMKEKGDIPEGYSVSREKKERFSLILESASTNQTSMYLCASSSPAAWTGGTEAFFGQGTRLTVV.